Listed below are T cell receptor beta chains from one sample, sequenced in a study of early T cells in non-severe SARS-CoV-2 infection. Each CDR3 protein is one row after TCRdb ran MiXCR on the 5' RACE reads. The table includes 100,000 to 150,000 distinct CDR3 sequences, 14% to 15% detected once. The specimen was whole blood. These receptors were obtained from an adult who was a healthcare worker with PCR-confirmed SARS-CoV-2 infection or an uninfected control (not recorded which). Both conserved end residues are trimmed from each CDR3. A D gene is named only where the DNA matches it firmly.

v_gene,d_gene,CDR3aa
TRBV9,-,ASSVGEHGMYEQY
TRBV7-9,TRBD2,ASSPMGTNNNEQF
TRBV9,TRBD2,ASSGYPRLAGGPGANVLT
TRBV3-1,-,ASSRTEGAWLF
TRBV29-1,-,SVADGDYGYT
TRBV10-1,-,ASSDGGSNTEAF
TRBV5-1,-,ASSPRAPGETQY
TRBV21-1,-,ASSKQPGQEYGYT
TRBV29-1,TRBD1,SATGTGAGYT
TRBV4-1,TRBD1,ASSQEQGEGGYT
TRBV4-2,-,ASSQERQRGTEAF
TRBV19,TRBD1,ASSRDRGEKLF
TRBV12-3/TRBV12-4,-,ASSLQGRGQPQH
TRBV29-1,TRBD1,SVHRGQTGTEAF
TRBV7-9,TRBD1,ASSLQQGAYVQY
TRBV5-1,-,ASSPVGDSGLETQH
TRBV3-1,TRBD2,ASRYHSGDTDTQY
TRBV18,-,ASSPGGGSGEAF